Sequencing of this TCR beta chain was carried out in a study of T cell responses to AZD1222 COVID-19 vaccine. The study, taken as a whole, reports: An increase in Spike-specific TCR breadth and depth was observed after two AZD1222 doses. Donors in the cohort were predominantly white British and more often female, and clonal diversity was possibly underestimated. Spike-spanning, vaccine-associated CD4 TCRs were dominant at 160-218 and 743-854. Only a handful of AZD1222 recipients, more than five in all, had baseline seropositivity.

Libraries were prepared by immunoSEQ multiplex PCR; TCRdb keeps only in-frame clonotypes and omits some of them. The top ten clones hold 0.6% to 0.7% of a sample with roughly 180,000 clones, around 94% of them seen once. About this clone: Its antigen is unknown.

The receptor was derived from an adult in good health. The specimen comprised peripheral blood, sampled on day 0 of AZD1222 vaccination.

The CDR3 DNA is TGTGCCAGCTCACCAGAGGGAGGGCCCCAGCATTTT. Encoded protein: CASSPEGGPQHF. V is TRBV18 and J is TRBJ1-5; D not resolved. This CDR3 comprises 12 residues. Germline V gene lookup returns CDR1 KGHSH and CDR2 LQKENI. Trimming took 2 bases from V and 9 from J, leaving 8 bases between them.